The source of this T cell receptor (beta chain) is a study of blood T cell repertoires in COVID-19. Study-wide context: Whether acute or convalescent, the COVID-19 samples came from the United States, Italy and Spain. In each case, the material was cDNA or gDNA derived from T cells, B-cell-depleted T cells, or PBMCs.

In the original workflow: Estimates of nucleated cell counts were drawn from the amplification of reference gene primers. Only in-frame clones appear in the TCRdb table, and some are missing; sequencing was by immunoSEQ multiplex PCR. V and J calls and clone size follow that table, whereas D and trimming were derived from the DNA. The sample lists about 69,000 clones; over 70% were seen once. In germline, CDR1 is SGHNT, CDR2 YYREEE (reference sequence). There are 15 residues in the CDR3. V trimming: 6 bases; J trimming: 1 base; junction bases outside the gene matches: 9. Sequencing was done on a sample of peripheral blood. The sequence was obtained from a man in his 60s with acute or convalescent COVID-19. The V gene is TRBV5-4, the J gene TRBJ1-1, with TRBD1 identical over 7 bases. CDR3 sequence reads: CASNPPGTENTEAFF. CDR3 bases: TGTGCCAGCAACCCCCCCGGGACAGAGAACACTGAAGCTTTCTTT.